The T cell receptor beta chain under discussion was sequenced for a study of T cell changes during pregnancy in multiple sclerosis. This CDR3 is built from 16 residues. In germline, CDR1 is SEHNR, CDR2 FQNEAQ (reference sequence). V lost 6 bases and J 3 bases, leaving 20 bases between the germline ends. Using immunoSEQ multiplex PCR, the repertoire was profiled, and TCRdb retains in-frame clones only, with some absent. The sample shows over 70,000 clones, almost 95% of them seen only once. The sequenced sample was peripheral blood, obtained in the third trimester of pregnancy. The source is a female donor with multiple sclerosis, enrolled in a pregnancy study. The V and J genes are TRBV7-9 and TRBJ2-5, with D tentatively TRBD2 (5 bases). The CDR3 reads CASREIGVSVKETQYF. The CDR3 coding sequence is TGTGCCAGCAGGGAGATCGGGGTATCCGTCAAAGAGACCCAGTACTTC.